These 21 T cell receptor beta chains were all obtained from the same sample, sequenced in a study of shared clonotypes between healthy human individuals. CD45RO negativity and positive selection for CCR7 defined naive CD8 cells, a population that excluded terminally differentiated effector memory CD45RA+ cells. Clones were sequenced by immunoSEQ multiplex PCR, and TCRdb holds only the in-frame ones, with some missing. The repertoire consists of over 2,000,000 clones, with around 93% occurring once and the leading ten covering around 1.7%. Sequencing was performed on naive CD8+ T cells from PBMCs. The source of these receptors is a man in his late teens or twenties in good health. Some clones in this sample may be carry-over from other donors' samples.

The CDR3 region has the DNA TGTGCCAGCAGTGAATTAATAACAGGGGGCTACTATGGCTACACCTTC. Translated, it gives CASSELITGGYYGYTF. V gene TRBV6-1 combines with J gene TRBJ1-2; 9 nucleotides line up with TRBD1. The CDR3 runs to 16 residues. Per germline, CDR1 MNHNS and CDR2 SASEGT. Trimming took 2 bases from V and 3 from J; bases not matched to a gene: 7.

The chain links TRBV10-2 to TRBJ1-5, with D possibly TRBD1 on 6 matching bases. CDR1 and CDR2 from the germline V gene are WSHSY and SAAADI. Trimming took off 0 bases at V and 5 bases at J, with 14 bases between the two ends. This CDR3 contains 16 residues. The CDR3 DNA is TGCGCCAGCAGTGAGTCTGGGGGGCCGATGGATCAGCCCCAGCATTTT. Encoded protein: CASSESGGPMDQPQHF.

The gene calls are TRBV19 and TRBJ1-2, with 7 bases lining up with TRBD1. Germline CDR1 and CDR2: LNHDA and SQIVND (reference sequence). The trim removed 7 bases at V and 2 bases at J, leaving 1 base unmatched. This CDR3 region has 12 residues. The CDR3 bases are TGTGCCAGTACAGGGGGGAACTATGGCTACACCTTC. Translated, it gives CASTGGNYGYTF.

The genes are TRBV15 and TRBJ1-3, with D unclear. Trimming stripped 2 bases from V and 4 bases from J, with 9 bases between. There are 14 residues in the CDR3. Germline values: CDR1 LNHNV, CDR2 YYDKDF (reference sequence). CDR3 sequence: CATSRIRGGNTIYF. The DNA for the CDR3 is TGTGCCACCAGCAGAATCCGAGGGGGAAACACCATATATTTT.

CDR3 sequence (DNA): TGTGCCTGGAGAGGGGCTTACGAGCAGTTCTTC. Its protein is CAWRGAYEQFF. The chain is built from TRBV30 and TRBJ2-1, with D maybe TRBD1 (5 bases). The ends were cut back, 3 bases at V and 10 bases at J, with 10 bases in the middle. CDR1 and CDR2 (germline): GTSNPN, SVGIG (reference sequence). The length of the CDR3 is 11 residues.

The V gene is TRBV7-9, the J gene TRBJ2-5, with 8 bases identical to TRBD2. CDR1 is SEHNR and CDR2 is FQNEAQ in the germline V gene (reference sequence). The ends lost 5 bases at V and 2 bases at J; junction bases unmatched: 10. CDR3 length equals 16 residues. In DNA form, the CDR3 reads TGTGCCAGCAGCCCCCCGACTAGCGAGACACAAGAGACCCAGTACTTC. It encodes CASSPPTSETQETQYF.

Details on this clone: Other DNA sequences in the sample encode the same CDR3. V and J are TRBV4-1 and TRBJ2-7; no firm D call. With 2 bases removed from V and 4 bases from J, the gap between germline ends came to 6 bases. From germline, CDR1 is MGHRA and CDR2 YSYEKL. The CDR3 is 12 amino acids. The CDR3 DNA reads TGCGCCAGCAGCCAACCCGATTACGAGCAGTACTTC. It translates to CASSQPDYEQYF.

This clone was seen a single time. This chain uses TRBV4-2 with TRBJ2-7; D call uncertain. This CDR3 is 13 amino acids long. Trimming removed 4 bases from V and 3 bases from J, with 10 bases in between. Germline V CDR1 and CDR2: LGHNA, YNFKEQ. The CDR3 here is CASSPTSGYEQYF. In nucleotides, the CDR3 is TGTGCCAGCAGCCCAACGTCGGGCTACGAGCAGTACTTC.

This clone was found once. Other DNA sequences of this sample code for an identical CDR3. The chain's CDR3 is CSVDRETQYF. In nucleotides, the CDR3 is TGCAGCGTTGATCGTGAGACCCAGTACTTC. This chain uses TRBV29-1 with TRBJ2-5; D not resolved. The CDR3 is made up of 10 amino acids. The V end was cut by 3 bases, the J end by 5 bases, with 4 bases between. Germline-derived CDR1 and CDR2 are SQVTM and ANQGSEA.

This clone turned up a few times. The chain has TRBV25-1 and TRBJ1-1; D is ambiguous. This CDR3 is built from 14 residues. V was cut by 2 bases and J by 2 bases, with 9 bases left in between. CDR1 is MGHDK, CDR2 SYGVNS, per germline. CDR3 sequence: CASSENGINTEAFF. CDR3 nucleotides: TGTGCCAGCAGTGAAAATGGGATAAACACTGAAGCTTTCTTT.

V gene TRBV27 combines with J gene TRBJ1-4; 7 bases align to TRBD1. Germline V CDR1 and CDR2: MNHEY, SMNVEV (reference sequence). Trimming cost V 4 bases and J 0 bases; bases outside gene matches: 5. The CDR3 is 16 residues long. CDR3 nucleotide sequence: TGTGCCAGCAGTTCCGAGGGGGCTACAACTAATGAAAAACTGTTTTTT. This encodes CASSSEGATTNEKLFF.

The V call is TRBV5-1, the J call TRBJ2-7; unclear D gene. CDR3 length equals 12 residues. V lost 4 bases and J lost 4, with 9 bases in between. Germline loops: CDR1 SGHRS, CDR2 YFSETQ. CDR3 DNA sequence: TGCGCCAGCAGCGAGTCCGTATACGAGCAGTACTTC. Protein sequence: CASSESVYEQYF. The whole variable domain, remainder taken from reference TRBV5-1 and TRBJ2-7, is KAGVTQTPRYLIKTRGQQVTLSCSPISGHRSVSWYQQTPGQGLQFLFEYFSETQRNKGNFPGRFSGRQFSNSRSEMNVSTLELGDSALYLCASSESVYEQYFGPGTRLTVT.

This clone has only a few counts. The rearrangement joins TRBV4-1 to TRBJ1-5; perhaps TRBD1 as D (5 bases). The CDR3 spans 18 residues. Per germline, CDR1 MGHRA and CDR2 YSYEKL. V was cut by 2 bases and J by 0 bases, with 17 bases left in between. The CDR3, as DNA: TGCGCCAGCAGCCAAACCGCTCCCGGACAATATAGCAATCAGCCCCAGCATTTT. Translating gives CASSQTAPGQYSNQPQHF.

The chain is built from TRBV7-2 and TRBJ2-1; 9 nucleotides line up with TRBD2. The CDR3 length is 17 residues. CDR1 and CDR2 (germline): SGHTA, FQGNSA. Unmatched junction bases numbered 6, after V lost 3 bases and J lost 0 bases. The CDR3 region is CASSFGLARSSYNEQFF. In DNA, the CDR3 is TGTGCCAGCAGCTTCGGACTAGCGCGAAGCTCCTACAATGAGCAGTTCTTC.

The gene calls are TRBV29-1 and TRBJ1-2, with TRBD1 matching over 7 bases. The germline gives CDR1 SQVTM, CDR2 ANQGSEA. V lost 3 bases, J lost 6 bases, and 4 bases stayed unmatched. CDR3 length: 12 amino acids. CDR3 sequence reads: CSVDYRGHGYTF. DNA of the CDR3: TGCAGCGTTGATTACAGGGGCCATGGCTACACCTTC.

This clone came up once. The sample contains more than one DNA sequence encoding this CDR3. The chain uses TRBV9 and TRBJ2-7; D is ambiguous. Trimming pared 0 bases from V and 1 base from J, leaving 8 bases between. The CDR3 runs to 14 residues. Per the germline V gene, CDR1 is SGDLS and CDR2 is YYNGEE. CDR3 sequence: CASSVGAESYEQYF. The CDR3 DNA sequence: TGTGCCAGCAGCGTAGGGGCCGAATCCTACGAGCAGTACTTC.

This rearrangement joins TRBV28 to TRBJ2-3; 14 nucleotides agree with TRBD2. The germline CDR1 and CDR2 sequences are MDHEN and SYDVKM. The J segment lost 3 bases and the V segment lost 6 bases, leaving 11 bases of the junction unmatched. There are 18 residues in the CDR3. The CDR3 reads CASSFHSGTSGSTDTQYF. The CDR3 nucleotides read TGTGCCAGCAGCTTCCATTCCGGGACTAGCGGGAGTACAGATACGCAGTATTTT. Full variable domain (missing parts from reference TRBV28 and TRBJ2-3): DVKVTQSSRYLVKRTGEKVFLECVQDMDHENMFWYRQDPGLGLRLIYFSYDVKMKEKGDIPEGYSVSREKKERFSLILESASTNQTSMYLCASSFHSGTSGSTDTQYFGPGTRLTVL.

V gene TRBV7-9 combines with J gene TRBJ2-1, with 9 bases matching TRBD2. The V gene end was trimmed by 4 bases and the J gene end by 2 bases; junction bases not matched to a gene: 6. The CDR3 is 16 amino acids. Germline-derived CDR1 and CDR2 are SEHNR and FQNEAQ (reference sequence). Here the CDR3 reads CASSSREGPPYNEQFF. Here the CDR3 DNA reads TGTGCCAGCAGCTCGCGGGAGGGCCCCCCCTACAATGAGCAGTTCTTC.

This clone was detected only once. Other nucleotide sequences from this sample produce the same CDR3. This sequence joins TRBV28 and TRBJ1-1, with D unresolved. The germline V and J ends were trimmed by 2 bases and 0 bases, with 4 bases remaining between them. This CDR3 spans 13 amino acids. The germline CDR1 and CDR2 sequences are MDHEN and SYDVKM. In nucleotides, the CDR3 is TGTGCCAGCAGTTTACGGTTGAACACTGAAGCTTTCTTT. This gives the protein CASSLRLNTEAFF.

The chain combines TRBV5-1 with TRBJ2-7; D is possibly TRBD2 (6 bases). This CDR3 comprises 12 residues. Trimming shortened V by 2 bases and J by 7 bases, and 10 bases separated the two germline ends. CDR1 SGHRS and CDR2 YFSETQ come from the germline V gene. The CDR3 region is CASSFTAGEQYF. In nucleotides, the CDR3 is TGCGCCAGCAGCTTTACGGCGGGAGAGCAGTACTTC. Full variable domain (outside the CDR3, taken from reference TRBV5-1 and TRBJ2-7): KAGVTQTPRYLIKTRGQQVTLSCSPISGHRSVSWYQQTPGQGLQFLFEYFSETQRNKGNFPGRFSGRQFSNSRSEMNVSTLELGDSALYLCASSFTAGEQYFGPGTRLTVT.

The rearrangement links TRBV21-1 to TRBJ2-1; the table's D call, TRBD1, was not checked against the DNA. TRBV21-1 is listed as a pseudogene. This CDR3 spans 18 amino acids. CDR3: CASSKRNPQGTTYNEQFF. In DNA, the CDR3 is TGTGCCAGCAGCAAAAGGAACCCACAGGGGACCACCTACAATGAGCAGTTCTTC.